This section outlines one T cell receptor beta chain sequence together with its context. The data are from a study of blood T cell repertoires in COVID-19. Original processing methods: Reference gene primer amplification gave estimated nucleated cell counts. TCRdb keeps only in-frame clones here, not all; method: immunoSEQ multiplex PCR. D and trimming were read from the DNA, whereas the V and J calls and clone size are those reported in that table. The data hold approximately 380,000 clones, with around 85% observed a single time. CDR1 and CDR2 (germline): MDHEN, SYDVKM. The CDR3 extends over 13 amino acids. Trimming pared 6 bases from V and 3 bases from J, leaving 8 bases between.

The chain carries TRBV28 and TRBJ1-4; D is unresolved. This sequence originates from a woman aged 18-30 years with acute or convalescent COVID-19. The material sequenced was peripheral blood. CDR3 nucleotides: TGTGCCAGCAGGGGCGGGTCTAATGAAAAACTGTTTTTT. Encoded protein: CASRGGSNEKLFF. Full variable domain (remainder filled in from reference TRBV28 and TRBJ1-4): DVKVTQSSRYLVKRTGEKVFLECVQDMDHENMFWYRQDPGLGLRLIYFSYDVKMKEKGDIPEGYSVSREKKERFSLILESASTNQTSMYLCASRGGSNEKLFFGSGTQLSVL.